This TCR beta chain stems from a study of blood T cells in healthy people across ages. For the second PCR, which ran for roughly 6 to 12 cycles, a sample-barcoded 5' primer and a J-beta primer mix were used. TCRdb used MiXCR to reprocess the 5' RACE reads, holding one entry per CDR3 protein. This sample has just under 900,000 distinct CDR3 sequences; more than 25% occur once, and the top ten carry approximately 15%. The CDR3 length is 16 residues. CDR1 DFQATT and CDR2 SNEGSKA come from the germline V gene (reference sequence). Trimming at V came to 2 bases and at J to 2 bases, leaving 5 bases not matched to a gene. In its sample, this clonotype was seen many times.

This receptor was obtained from a woman older than 75 in good health. The V and J genes are TRBV20-1 and TRBJ2-6, with 8 nucleotides matching TRBD1. The sequenced sample was blood. CDR3 in amino acids: CSARPQGEPGANVLTF. The DNA of the CDR3 is TGCAGTGCTAGACCACAGGGGGAGCCTGGGGCCAACGTCCTGACTTTC.